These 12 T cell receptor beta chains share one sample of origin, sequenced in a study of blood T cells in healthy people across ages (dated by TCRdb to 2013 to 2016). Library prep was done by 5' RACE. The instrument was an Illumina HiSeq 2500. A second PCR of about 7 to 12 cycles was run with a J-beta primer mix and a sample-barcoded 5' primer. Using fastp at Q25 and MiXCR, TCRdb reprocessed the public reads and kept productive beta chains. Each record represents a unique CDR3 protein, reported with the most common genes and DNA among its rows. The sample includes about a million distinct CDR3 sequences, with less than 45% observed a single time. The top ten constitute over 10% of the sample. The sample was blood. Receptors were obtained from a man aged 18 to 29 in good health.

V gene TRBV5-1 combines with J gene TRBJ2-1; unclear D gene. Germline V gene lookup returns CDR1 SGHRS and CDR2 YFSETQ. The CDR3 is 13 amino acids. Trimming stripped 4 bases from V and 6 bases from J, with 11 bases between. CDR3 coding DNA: TGCGCCAGCAGCCTCACCTTGGGCAATGAGCAGTTCTTC. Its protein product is CASSLTLGNEQFF.

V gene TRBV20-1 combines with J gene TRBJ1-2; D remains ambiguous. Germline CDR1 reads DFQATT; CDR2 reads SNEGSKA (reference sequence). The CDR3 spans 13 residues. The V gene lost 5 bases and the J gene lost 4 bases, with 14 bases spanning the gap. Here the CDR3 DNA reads TGCAGTGCTTCAAGGGCCCGTGGCTATGGCTACACCTTC. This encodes CSASRARGYGYTF.

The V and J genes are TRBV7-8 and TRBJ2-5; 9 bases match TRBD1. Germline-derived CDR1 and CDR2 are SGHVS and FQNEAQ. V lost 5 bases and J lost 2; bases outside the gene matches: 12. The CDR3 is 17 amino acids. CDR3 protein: CASSPRDRVMGQETQYF. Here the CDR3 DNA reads TGTGCCAGCAGCCCCCGGGACAGGGTCATGGGTCAAGAGACCCAGTACTTC.

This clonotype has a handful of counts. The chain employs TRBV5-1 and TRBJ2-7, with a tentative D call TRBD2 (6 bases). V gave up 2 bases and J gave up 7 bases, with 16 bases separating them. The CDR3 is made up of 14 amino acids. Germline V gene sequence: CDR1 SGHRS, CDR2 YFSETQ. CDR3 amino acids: CASSFGRTMGEQYF. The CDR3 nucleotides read TGCGCCAGCAGCTTTGGACGGACTATGGGTGAGCAGTACTTC.

The CDR3 sequence: CASSLASEGANVLTF. DNA for the CDR3: TGCGCCAGCAGCTTGGCTTCGGAAGGGGCCAACGTCCTGACTTTC. V gene TRBV5-1 combines with J gene TRBJ2-6; the D is unclear. Germline CDR1 is SGHRS and CDR2 is YFSETQ. The CDR3 spans 15 residues. V lost 0 bases and J lost 4, with 8 bases in between.

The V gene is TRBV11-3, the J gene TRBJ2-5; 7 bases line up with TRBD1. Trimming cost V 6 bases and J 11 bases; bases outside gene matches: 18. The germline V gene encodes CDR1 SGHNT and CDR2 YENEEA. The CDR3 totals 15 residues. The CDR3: CASSNKGTAQHEQYF. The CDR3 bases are TGTGCCAGCAGTAATAAAGGGACAGCCCAGCATGAGCAGTACTTC.

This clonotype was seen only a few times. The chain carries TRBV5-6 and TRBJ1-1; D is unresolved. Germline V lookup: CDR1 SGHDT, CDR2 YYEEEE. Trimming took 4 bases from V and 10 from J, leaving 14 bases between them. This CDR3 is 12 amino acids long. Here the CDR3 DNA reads TGTGCCAGCAGCCTGGGAACTCTTGCAGCTTTCTTT. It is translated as CASSLGTLAAFF. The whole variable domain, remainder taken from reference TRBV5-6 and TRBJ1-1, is DAGVTQSPTHLIKTRGQQVTLRCSPKSGHDTVSWYQQALGQGPQFIFQYYEEEERQRGNFPDRFSGHQFPNYSSELNVNALLLGDSALYLCASSLGTLAAFFGQGTRLTVV.

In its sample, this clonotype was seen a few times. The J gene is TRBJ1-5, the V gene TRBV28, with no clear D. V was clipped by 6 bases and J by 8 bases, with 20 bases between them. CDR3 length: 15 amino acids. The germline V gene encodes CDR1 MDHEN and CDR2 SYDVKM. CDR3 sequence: CASSIPRDGSKPQHF. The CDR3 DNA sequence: TGTGCCAGCAGCATCCCCAGAGATGGATCAAAGCCCCAGCATTTT.

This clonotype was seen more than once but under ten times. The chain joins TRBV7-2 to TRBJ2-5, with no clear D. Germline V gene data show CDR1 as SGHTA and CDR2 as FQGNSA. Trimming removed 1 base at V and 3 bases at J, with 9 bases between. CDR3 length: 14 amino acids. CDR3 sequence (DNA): TGTGCCAGCAGCTTAGAAATGCAGGAAGAGACCCAGTACTTC. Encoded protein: CASSLEMQEETQYF. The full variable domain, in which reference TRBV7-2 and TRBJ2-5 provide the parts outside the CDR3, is GAGVSQSPSNKVTEKGKDVELRCDPISGHTALYWYRQSLGQGLEFLIYFQGNSAPDKSGLPSDRFSAERTGGSVSTLTIQRTQQEDSAVYLCASSLEMQEETQYFGPGTRLLVL.

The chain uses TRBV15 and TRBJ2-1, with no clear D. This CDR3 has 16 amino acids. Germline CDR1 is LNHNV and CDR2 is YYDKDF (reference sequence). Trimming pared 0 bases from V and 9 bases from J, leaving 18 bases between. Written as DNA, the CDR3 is TGTGCCACCAGCAGAGATCCCCTAGGCAAGGGCGGTGAGCAGTTCTTC. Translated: CATSRDPLGKGGEQFF. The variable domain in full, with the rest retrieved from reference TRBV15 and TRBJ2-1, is DAMVIQNPRYQVTQFGKPVTLSCSQTLNHNVMYWYQQKSSQAPKLLFHYYDKDFNNEADTPDNFQSRRPNTSFCFLDIRSPGLGDTAMYLCATSRDPLGKGGEQFFGPGTRLTVL.

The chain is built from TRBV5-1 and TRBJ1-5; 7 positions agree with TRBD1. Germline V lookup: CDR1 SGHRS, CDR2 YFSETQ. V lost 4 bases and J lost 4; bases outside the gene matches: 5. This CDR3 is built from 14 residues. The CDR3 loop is CASSPTGENQPQHF. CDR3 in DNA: TGCGCCAGCAGCCCCACAGGGGAAAATCAGCCCCAGCATTTT.

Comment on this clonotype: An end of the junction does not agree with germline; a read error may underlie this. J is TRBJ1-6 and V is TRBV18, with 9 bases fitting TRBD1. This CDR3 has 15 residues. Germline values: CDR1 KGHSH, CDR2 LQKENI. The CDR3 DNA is TGTGCCAGCTCACGGCCCGGGACAGGGAGCTCACCCCCCCACTTT. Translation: CASSRPGTGSSPPHF. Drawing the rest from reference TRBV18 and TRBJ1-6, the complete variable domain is NAGVMQNPRHLVRRRGQEARLRCSPMKGHSHVYWYRQLPEEGLKFMVYLQKENIIDESGMPKERFSAEFPKEGPSILRIQQVVRGDSAAYFCASSRPGTGSSPPHFGNGTRLTVT.